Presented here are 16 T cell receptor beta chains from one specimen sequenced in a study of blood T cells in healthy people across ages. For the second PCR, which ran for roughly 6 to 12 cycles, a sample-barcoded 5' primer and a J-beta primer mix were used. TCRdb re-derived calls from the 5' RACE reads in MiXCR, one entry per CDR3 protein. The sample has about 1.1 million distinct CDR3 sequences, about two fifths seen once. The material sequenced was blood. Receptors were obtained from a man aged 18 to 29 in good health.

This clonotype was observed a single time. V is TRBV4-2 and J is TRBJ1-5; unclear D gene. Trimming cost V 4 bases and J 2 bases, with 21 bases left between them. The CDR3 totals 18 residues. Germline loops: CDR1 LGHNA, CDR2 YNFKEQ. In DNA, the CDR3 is TGTGCCAGCAGCCTCGGATCCGGATCACTTGGGGGCAATCAGCCCCAGCATTTT. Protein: CASSLGSGSLGGNQPQHF.

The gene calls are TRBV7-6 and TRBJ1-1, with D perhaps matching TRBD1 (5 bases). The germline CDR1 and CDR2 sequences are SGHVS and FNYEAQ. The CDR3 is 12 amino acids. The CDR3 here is CAIERGGTEAFF. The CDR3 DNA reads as TGTGCAATTGAGAGGGGTGGCACTGAAGCTTTCTTT.

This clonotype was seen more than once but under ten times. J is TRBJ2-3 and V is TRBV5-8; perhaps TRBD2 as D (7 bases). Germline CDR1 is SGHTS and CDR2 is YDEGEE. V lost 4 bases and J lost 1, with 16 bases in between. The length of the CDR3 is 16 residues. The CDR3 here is CASSGTAGARTDTQYF. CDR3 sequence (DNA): TGTGCCAGCAGCGGAACCGCGGGGGCGCGCACAGATACGCAGTATTTT.

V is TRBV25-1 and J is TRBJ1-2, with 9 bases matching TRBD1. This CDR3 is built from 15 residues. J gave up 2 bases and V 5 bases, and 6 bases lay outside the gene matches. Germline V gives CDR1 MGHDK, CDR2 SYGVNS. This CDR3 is CASSKRQGENYGYTF. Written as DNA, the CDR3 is TGTGCCAGCAGTAAACGACAGGGGGAAAACTATGGCTACACCTTC.

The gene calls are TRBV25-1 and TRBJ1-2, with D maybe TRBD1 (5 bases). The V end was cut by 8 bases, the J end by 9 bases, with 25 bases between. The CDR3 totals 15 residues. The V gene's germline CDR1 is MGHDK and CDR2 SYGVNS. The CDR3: CASSTRGNRRGSYTF. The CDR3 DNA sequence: TGTGCCAGCTCTACCCGGGGGAATCGAAGGGGAAGCTACACCTTC.

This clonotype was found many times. In DNA, the CDR3 is TGTGCCAGCAGCCCCCGCCCCGGCGTTGAGCAGTTCTTC. Translated: CASSPRPGVEQFF. The rearrangement links TRBV9 to TRBJ2-1; D ambiguous. V lost 4 bases, J lost 9 bases, and 14 bases lay in between. This CDR3 contains 13 residues. CDR1 is SGDLS and CDR2 is YYNGEE in the germline V gene.

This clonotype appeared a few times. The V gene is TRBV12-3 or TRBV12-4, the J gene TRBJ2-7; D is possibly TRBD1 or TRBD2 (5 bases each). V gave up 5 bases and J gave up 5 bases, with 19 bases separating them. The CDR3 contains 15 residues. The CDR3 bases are TGTGCCAGCAGTCTAGAATGGGGGAATAGTGACGAGCAGTACTTC. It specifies CASSLEWGNSDEQYF.

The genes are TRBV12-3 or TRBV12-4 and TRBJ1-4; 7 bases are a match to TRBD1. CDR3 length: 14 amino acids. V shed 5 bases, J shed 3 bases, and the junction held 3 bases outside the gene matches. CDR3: CASSRGPANEKLFF. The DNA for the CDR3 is TGTGCCAGCAGTAGGGGGCCTGCTAATGAAAAACTGTTTTTT.

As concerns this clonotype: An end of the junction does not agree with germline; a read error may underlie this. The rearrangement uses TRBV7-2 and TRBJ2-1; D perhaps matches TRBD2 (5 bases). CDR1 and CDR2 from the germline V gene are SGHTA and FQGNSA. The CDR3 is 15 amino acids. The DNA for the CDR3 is TGTGCCAGCGGCTTAGCGAAGAGTTCCTACAATGAGCAGTTCTTC. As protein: CASGLAKSSYNEQFF.

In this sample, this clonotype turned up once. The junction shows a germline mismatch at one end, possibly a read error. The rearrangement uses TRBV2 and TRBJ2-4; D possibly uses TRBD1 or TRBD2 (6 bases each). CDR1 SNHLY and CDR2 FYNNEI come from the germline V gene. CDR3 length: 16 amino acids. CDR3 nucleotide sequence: TGTGCCAGGAGTGAATCCGGGTGGCAGGGGTCGGGAGAGCAGTACTTC. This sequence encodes CARSESGWQGSGEQYF.

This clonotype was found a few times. CDR3 residues: CASSLGTGFGQPQHF. The CDR3 nucleotides are TGTGCCAGCAGCTTGGGAACAGGGTTCGGTCAGCCCCAGCATTTT. The J gene is TRBJ1-5, the V gene TRBV7-8, with TRBD1 as a possible D gene (6 bases). The CDR3 consists of 15 residues. Germline lookup yields CDR1 SGHVS and CDR2 FQNEAQ. V was clipped by 3 bases and J by 6 bases, with 15 bases between them.

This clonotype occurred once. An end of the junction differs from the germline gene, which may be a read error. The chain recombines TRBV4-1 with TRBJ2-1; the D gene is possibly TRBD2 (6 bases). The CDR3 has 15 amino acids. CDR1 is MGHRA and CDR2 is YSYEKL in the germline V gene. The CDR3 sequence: CASSRTSSSYNGQFF. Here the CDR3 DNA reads TGCGCCAGCAGCCGTACTAGCAGCTCCTACAATGGGCAGTTCTTC.

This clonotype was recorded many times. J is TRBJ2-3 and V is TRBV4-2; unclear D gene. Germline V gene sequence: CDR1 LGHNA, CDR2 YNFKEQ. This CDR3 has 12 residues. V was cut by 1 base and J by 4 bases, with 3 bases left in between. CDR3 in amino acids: CASSQGPDTQYF. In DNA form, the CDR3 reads TGTGCCAGCAGCCAAGGACCAGATACGCAGTATTTT.

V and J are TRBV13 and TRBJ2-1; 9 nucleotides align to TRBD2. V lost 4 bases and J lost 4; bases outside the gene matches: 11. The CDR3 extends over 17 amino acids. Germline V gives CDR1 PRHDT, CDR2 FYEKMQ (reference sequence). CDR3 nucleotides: TGTGCCAGCAGCTCCATGACGGCGGGGGGGACGTACAATGAGCAGTTCTTC. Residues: CASSSMTAGGTYNEQFF.

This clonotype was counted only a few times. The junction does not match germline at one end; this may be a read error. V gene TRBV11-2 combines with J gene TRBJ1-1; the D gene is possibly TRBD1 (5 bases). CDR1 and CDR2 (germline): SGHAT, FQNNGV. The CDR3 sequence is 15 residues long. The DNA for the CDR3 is TGTGCCAGCAGCTTAGATCAGGGAGGGAACGCTGAAGCTTTCTTT. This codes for CASSLDQGGNAEAFF.

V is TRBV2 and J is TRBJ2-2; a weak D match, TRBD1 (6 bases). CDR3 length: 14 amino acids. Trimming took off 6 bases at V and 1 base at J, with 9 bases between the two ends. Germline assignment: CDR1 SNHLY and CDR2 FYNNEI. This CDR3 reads CASRIQGNTGELFF. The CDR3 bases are TGTGCCAGCAGAATACAGGGGAACACCGGGGAGCTGTTTTTT.